These 3 T cell receptor beta chains came from one sample sequenced in a study of cytomegalovirus exposure and HLA in healthy donors. The PCR had 60 Vbeta and 13 Jbeta primers. Some clones are missing from TCRdb's copy, which holds only in-frame ones; the method was immunoSEQ multiplex PCR. This table has some 120,000 clones, approximately 78% appearing once. Input material: PBMCs. These receptors were collected from a man under 40 in good health and CMV-seropositive.

V is TRBV19 and J is TRBJ1-1; TRBD1 is a possible D gene (6 bases). This CDR3 is 14 amino acids long. Germline V gene data show CDR1 as LNHDA and CDR2 as SQIVND (reference sequence). V lost 7 bases, J lost 0 bases, and 12 bases lay in between. The CDR3, as DNA: TGTGCCAGTAATACAGGGCCTATGAACACTGAAGCTTTCTTT. Encoded protein: CASNTGPMNTEAFF.

The chain joins TRBV10-1 to TRBJ2-7; 9 bases agree with TRBD1. This CDR3 spans 14 amino acids. The germline V gene has CDR1 WNHNN and CDR2 SYGVQD (reference sequence). The V and J ends lost 6 bases and 2 bases, in that order; junction bases with no gene match: 5. CDR3 sequence (DNA): TGCGCCAGCAGCCCGGGACAGGGCCCCTACGAGCAGTACTTC. Amino acids: CASSPGQGPYEQYF.

The rearrangement uses TRBV15 and TRBJ2-5; a weak D match, TRBD1 (6 bases). The germline V and J ends were trimmed by 1 base and 0 bases, with 15 bases remaining between them. CDR1 is LNHNV and CDR2 is YYDKDF in the germline V gene (reference sequence). The CDR3 totals 17 residues. The CDR3: CATSRVGDIPYQETQYF. CDR3 in DNA: TGTGCCACCAGCAGAGTGGGGGACATCCCCTACCAAGAGACCCAGTACTTC.